This TCR beta chain emerged from a study of shared clonotypes between healthy human individuals. CDR1 KGHSH and CDR2 LQKENI come from the germline V gene. The CDR3 totals 13 residues. Trimming left V 3 bases short and J 5 bases short, with 8 bases between. Study conclusions and caveats: Among donors, the sharing of clonotypes was expected to be influenced by sequencing depth.

For each subset, genomic DNA was distributed in equal portions over several immunoSEQ plates. TCRdb keeps only in-frame clones here, not all; method: immunoSEQ multiplex PCR. The sample lists some 530,000 clones; around 73% were seen once. All of the donors resided in Nashville, Tennessee, and each was a Caucasian adult. As regards this clone: Its antigen is unknown.

The sequence came from a woman between 40 and 50 years old in good health. Some clones in this sample may be carry-over from other donors' samples. The rearrangement links TRBV18 to TRBJ2-1; D tentatively reads TRBD1 or TRBD2 (5 bases each). Material: PBMCs. The CDR3 loop is CASSPGVDNEQFF. CDR3 sequence (DNA): TGTGCCAGCTCACCGGGGGTGGACAATGAGCAGTTCTTC.